This is a list of T cell receptor beta chains from one sample in a study of T cells after yellow fever vaccination. TCRdb re-analysed the 5' RACE reads in MiXCR, keeping a single row per CDR3 protein. The data show some 400,000 distinct CDR3 sequences, roughly 6.1% seen once. Sequenced here: PBMCs, sampled 5 days after the yellow fever booster vaccination. These receptors were taken from a man aged 30 to 39 who received the YFV17D yellow fever vaccine. Each CDR3 is given with its conserved first and last residue. A D gene is named only where the DNA matches it firmly. Clone size is shown for a subset of rows, as once, few, many or a class of expanded clone.

D gene,clone size,V gene,J gene,CDR3 protein,CDR3 DNA
TRBD1,few,TRBV12-3/TRBV12-4,TRBJ2-7,CASSFELGGTGVHSYEQYF,TGTGCCAGCAGTTTTGAGTTGGGCGGGACAGGGGTCCACTCCTACGAGCAGTACTTC
TRBD1,few,TRBV5-1,TRBJ2-5,CASSLSGGPKTQYF,TGCGCCAGCAGCTTGTCAGGGGGCCCGAAGACCCAGTACTTC
TRBD1,NA,TRBV12-3/TRBV12-4,TRBJ2-7,CASSPRGQGSYEQYF,TGTGCCAGCAGTCCCCGGGGACAGGGGTCCTACGAGCAGTACTTC
NA,many,TRBV5-1,TRBJ2-3,CASSLAGLTDTQYF,TGCGCCAGCAGCTTGGCAGGGCTCACAGATACGCAGTATTTT
NA,NA,TRBV6-2/TRBV6-3,TRBJ1-5,CASGIIQGSNQPQHF,TGTGCCAGCGGAATTATTCAGGGGAGCAATCAGCCCCAGCATTTT
NA,NA,TRBV7-8,TRBJ2-7,CPSSLIGTTTYYEQYF,TGTCCCAGCAGCTTAATCGGGACCACAACTTATTACGAGCAGTACTTC
NA,few,TRBV20-1,TRBJ2-5,CSARDFEEVEETQYF,TGCAGTGCTAGAGATTTCGAAGAGGTAGAGGAGACCCAGTACTTC
NA,many,TRBV7-2,TRBJ2-7,CASSPVKGAYEQYF,TGTGCCAGCAGCCCCGTGAAGGGGGCCTACGAGCAGTACTTC
NA,few,TRBV4-2,TRBJ2-1,CASSQEPAEAHNEQFF,TGTGCCAGCAGCCAAGAACCAGCGGAGGCCCACAATGAGCAGTTCTTC
NA,many,TRBV5-1,TRBJ2-5,CASSLRIEETQYF,TGCGCCAGCAGCTTGAGGATCGAGGAGACCCAGTACTTC
NA,many,TRBV2,TRBJ2-2,CASRGARELFF,TGTGCCAGCAGGGGTGCTAGGGAGCTGTTTTTT
NA,many,TRBV3-1,TRBJ2-4,CASSQVLRAKNIQYF,TGTGCCAGCAGCCAAGTTCTGCGAGCCAAAAACATTCAGTACTTC
TRBD2,few,TRBV29-1,TRBJ2-7,CSVVAGEQYF,TGCAGCGTTGTAGCGGGCGAGCAGTACTTC
TRBD2,few,TRBV12-5,TRBJ2-1,CASGFGVSGGINEQFF,TGTGCTAGTGGTTTTGGTGTGTCGGGAGGGATCAATGAGCAGTTCTTC
NA,few,TRBV18,TRBJ2-1,CASSPGTGRMLNEQFF,TGTGCCAGCTCACCTGGGACGGGACGGATGCTGAATGAGCAGTTCTTC
NA,many,TRBV5-6,TRBJ2-3,CASSLEGVTDTQYF,TGTGCCAGCAGCTTGGAAGGGGTCACAGATACGCAGTATTTT
TRBD1,few,TRBV5-1,TRBJ2-7,CASSLAEWTGGYEQYF,TGCGCCAGCAGCTTGGCCGAATGGACAGGGGGCTACGAGCAGTACTTC
TRBD2,few,TRBV5-6,TRBJ2-1,CASSFGTTHNEQFF,TGTGCCAGCAGCTTCGGGACTACACACAATGAGCAGTTCTTC
NA,many,TRBV5-1,TRBJ2-7,CASSLSSKIHEQYF,TGCGCCAGCAGCTTGAGCTCCAAGATTCACGAGCAGTACTTC
TRBD2,many,TRBV20-1,TRBJ2-1,CSAKRELYEQFF,TGCAGTGCGAAGCGGGAGCTCTATGAGCAGTTCTTC
NA,NA,TRBV5-4,TRBJ1-1,CASSFGWTEAFF,TGTGCCAGCAGCTTCGGATGGACTGAAGCTTTCTTT